The rows below give T cell receptor beta chains drawn from one sample of a study of blood T cell repertoires in COVID-19. Using immunoSEQ multiplex PCR, the repertoire was profiled, and TCRdb retains in-frame clones only, with some absent. Seen here are 25,000 to 30,000 clones, 81% observed once, and the top ten hold roughly 15%. Sequencing used peripheral blood. The receptors were sampled from a woman aged 55-69 years with acute or convalescent COVID-19. CDR3s include the opening cysteine and the closing phenylalanine or tryptophan. D genes are given only for firm matches. Only some rows state a clone size, as once, few, many or a class for expanded clones.

clone_size	v_call	d_call	j_call	cdr3_aa	cdr3_nt
.	TRBV18	.	TRBJ2-5	CASSPLTGRETQYF	TGTGCCAGCTCACCACTGACAGGGAGGGAGACCCAGTACTTC
few	TRBV6-1	TRBD1	TRBJ1-5	CASSERGQGKGQPQHF	TGTGCCAGCAGTGAAAGGGGACAGGGGAAGGGTCAGCCCCAGCATTTT
.	TRBV7-3	TRBD2	TRBJ2-3	CASSSGAGVTTDTQYF	TGTGCCAGCAGCTCCGGAGCGGGGGTTACCACAGATACGCAGTATTTT
.	TRBV6-1	.	TRBJ1-5	CASSEAGNPGRPQHF	TGTGCCAGCAGTGAAGCCGGGAACCCTGGTAGGCCCCAGCATTTT
few	TRBV30	.	TRBJ1-1	CAGTLNTEAFF	TGTGCCGGGACCTTGAACACTGAAGCTTTCTTT
.	TRBV3-1/TRBV3-2	.	TRBJ1-1	CASSPRGRGVTEAFF	TGTGCCAGCAGCCCGAGAGGGAGGGGCGTGACTGAAGCTTTCTTT
once	TRBV3-1/TRBV3-2	TRBD2	TRBJ2-7	CASSQDMLAGYYEQYF	TGTGCCAGCAGCCAAGATATGCTAGCGGGGTACTACGAGCAGTACTTC
.	TRBV7-3	TRBD2	TRBJ2-2	CASSLTRTSGELFF	TGTGCCAGCAGCTTAACCAGGACTAGCGGGGAGCTGTTTTTT
.	TRBV7-8	.	TRBJ1-1	CASSSYRFVGNTEAFF	TGTGCCAGCAGCTCATACAGGTTTGTCGGTAACACTGAAGCTTTCTTT
.	TRBV2	.	TRBJ1-1	CASSNGGGTEAFF	TGTGCCAGCAGTAACGGGGGGGGTACTGAAGCTTTCTTT
.	TRBV7-6	.	TRBJ1-4	CASSPVHGGDEKLFF	TGTGCCAGCAGCCCCGTTCATGGGGGGGATGAAAAACTGTTTTTT
.	TRBV18	TRBD2	TRBJ2-1	CASSNPLTPRTSGGTYNEQFF	TGTGCCAGCTCGAACCCCCTTACGCCCCGGACTAGCGGGGGGACCTACAATGAGCAGTTCTTC
.	TRBV7-2	.	TRBJ2-5	CASSAWEIETQYF	TGTGCCAGCAGCGCTTGGGAGATAGAGACCCAGTACTTC
.	TRBV7-9	.	TRBJ1-4	CASSSGVWEKLFF	TGTGCCAGCAGCTCAGGGGTCTGGGAAAAACTGTTTTTT
few	TRBV27	.	TRBJ2-7	CASSSGQHYEQYF	TGTGCCAGCAGTTCAGGACAGCATTACGAGCAGTACTTC
.	TRBV19	TRBD1	TRBJ1-1	CASSTRDRGRFTEAFF	TGTGCCAGTAGTACCCGGGACAGGGGGAGATTCACTGAAGCTTTCTTT
.	TRBV29-1	.	TRBJ1-2	CSVEDLGGNYGYTF	TGCAGCGTTGAAGATCTTGGCGGGAACTATGGCTACACCTTC
.	TRBV5-1	.	TRBJ1-5	CASSLELQDTSSSRYNQPQHF	TGCGCCAGCAGCTTGGAACTCCAGGACACGTCCTCATCTCGTTATAATCAGCCCCAGCATTTT
.	TRBV5-6	.	TRBJ1-1	CASSLFKGIGPMMNTEAFF	TGTGCCAGCAGCTTGTTTAAGGGGATCGGGCCCATGATGAACACTGAAGCTTTCTTT
.	TRBV6-5	TRBD1	TRBJ1-2	CASSLHRDSRYGYTF	TGTGCCAGCAGCCTCCACCGGGACAGTCGCTATGGCTACACCTTC
.	TRBV6-4	TRBD1	TRBJ1-1	CASSDTNRGTEAFF	TGTGCCAGCAGTGACACAAACAGGGGTACTGAAGCTTTCTTT
.	TRBV15	TRBD2	TRBJ2-3	CATSRDLAGGTQYF	TGTGCCACCAGCAGAGATCTTGCGGGGGGTACGCAGTATTTT
once	TRBV12-3/TRBV12-4	.	TRBJ2-3	CASSRDSRDTQYF	TGTGCCAGCAGTCGGGACTCTCGTGATACGCAGTATTTT
.	TRBV7-9	.	TRBJ1-2	CASSLARVINYGYTF	TGTGCCAGCAGCTTAGCCAGGGTGATTAACTATGGCTACACCTTC
.	TRBV19	.	TRBJ1-5	CASSTLQLQPQHF	TGTGCCAGTAGTACCTTACAACTACAGCCCCAGCATTTT
.	TRBV11-3	TRBD2	TRBJ2-1	CASSLRSGNNEQFF	TGTGCCAGCAGCTTAAGGAGCGGGAACAATGAGCAGTTCTTC
.	TRBV10-2	.	TRBJ1-6	CASSQPTTDDSPLHF	TGCGCCAGCAGTCAACCAACGACTGACGATTCACCCCTCCACTTT
.	TRBV6-5	.	TRBJ1-4	CASGGGALNEKLFF	TGTGCCAGTGGAGGGGGGGCTCTAAATGAAAAACTGTTTTTT
.	TRBV9	.	TRBJ2-3	CASRNGRGVTDTQYF	TGTGCCAGCAGGAATGGGCGGGGTGTCACAGATACGCAGTATTTT
few	TRBV7-6	.	TRBJ1-1	CASSPQTGSLTEAFF	TGTGCCAGCAGCCCCCAGACAGGCAGTTTGACTGAAGCTTTCTTT
.	TRBV28	TRBD1	TRBJ1-1	CASSQWTGGDTEAFF	TGTGCCAGCAGCCAATGGACAGGGGGTGACACTGAAGCTTTCTTT
.	TRBV23-1	.	TRBJ1-4	CAIKEGVGNEKLFF	TGCGCCATAAAAGAGGGGGTAGGGAATGAAAAACTGTTTTTT
.	TRBV18	TRBD1	TRBJ2-2	CASSLQGAARGTGELFF	TGTGCCAGCTCACTCCAGGGGGCCGCTCGGGGCACCGGGGAGCTGTTTTTT
.	TRBV5-1	TRBD1	TRBJ1-4	CASSSSGTGGKLFF	TGCGCCAGCAGCTCCTCCGGGACAGGGGGAAAACTGTTTTTT
once	TRBV6-2/TRBV6-3	TRBD2	TRBJ2-3	CASSYSGASGVSTDTQYF	TGTGCCAGCAGTTACTCAGGGGCTAGCGGGGTTAGCACAGATACGCAGTATTTT
.	TRBV19	TRBD2	TRBJ2-1	CAISTSEALGEQFF	TGTGCCATTTCGACTAGCGAGGCCCTGGGTGAGCAGTTCTTC
.	TRBV9	.	TRBJ1-3	CASSPRQLSGNTIYF	TGTGCCAGCAGCCCTCGACAGCTCTCTGGAAACACCATATATTTT
.	TRBV10-2	.	TRBJ1-5	CASSQSGGRNQPQHF	TGCGCCAGCAGTCAGTCGGGAGGGAGGAATCAGCCCCAGCATTTT
.	TRBV7-9	.	TRBJ1-2	CASSRGWSYGYTF	TGTGCCAGCAGCCGGGGTTGGTCCTATGGCTACACCTTC
.	TRBV30	TRBD2	TRBJ2-2	CAWSPLSGEVTGELFF	TGTGCCTGGAGCCCCCTCAGCGGGGAGGTCACCGGGGAGCTGTTTTTT
.	TRBV7-8	TRBD1	TRBJ1-3	CASSLGTTGNGNTIYF	TGTGCCAGCAGCTTAGGGACGACAGGGAATGGAAACACCATATATTTT
once	TRBV27	TRBD1	TRBJ1-6	CASSLRTGRAEGSPLHF	TGTGCCAGCAGTTTAAGGACAGGGAGGGCTGAGGGTTCACCCCTCCACTTT
.	TRBV15	.	TRBJ2-7	CATSRATMGEPYEQYF	TGTGCCACCAGCAGAGCCACAATGGGCGAGCCCTACGAGCAGTACTTC
.	TRBV7-9	.	TRBJ2-3	CASSLAALRTDTQYF	TGTGCCAGCAGCTTGGCCGCGTTGAGGACAGATACGCAGTATTTT
.	TRBV11-3	.	TRBJ2-7	CASSPQKSSYEQYF	TGTGCCAGCAGCCCTCAAAAGAGCTCCTACGAGCAGTACTTC
.	TRBV10-1	.	TRBJ2-1	CASSDCRPSSYNEQFF	TGCGCCAGCAGTGACTGCAGGCCGAGCTCCTACAATGAGCAGTTCTTC
.	TRBV7-3	.	TRBJ2-1	CASSLSGDYNEQFF	TGTGCCAGCAGCTTAAGTGGAGACTACAATGAGCAGTTCTTC
.	TRBV7-2	.	TRBJ1-1	CASSFSSGLNTEAFF	TGTGCCAGCAGCTTTTCATCGGGTCTAAACACTGAAGCTTTCTTT
.	TRBV5-1	.	TRBJ2-3	CASSLEGNTDTQYF	TGCGCCAGCAGCTTGGAGGGGAATACAGATACGCAGTATTTT
many	TRBV5-5	.	TRBJ1-2	CASSSYESGYTF	TGTGCCAGCAGTTCCTATGAGAGTGGCTACACCTTC
.	TRBV2	.	TRBJ1-2	CASTVAYGYTF	TGTGCCAGCACAGTAGCCTACGGCTACACCTTC
.	TRBV2	TRBD1	TRBJ1-6	CASSSWGFAGQGAPLHF	TGTGCCAGCAGTTCCTGGGGGTTTGCGGGACAGGGGGCCCCCCTCCACTTT